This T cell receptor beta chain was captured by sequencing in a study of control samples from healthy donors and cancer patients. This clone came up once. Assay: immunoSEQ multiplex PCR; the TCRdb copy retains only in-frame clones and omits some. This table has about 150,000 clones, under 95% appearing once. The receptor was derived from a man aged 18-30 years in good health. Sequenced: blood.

This CDR3 is CASSPVGEVTEAFF. In DNA, the CDR3 is TGTGCCAGCAGCCCAGTGGGGGAAGTCACTGAAGCTTTCTTT. The V and J genes are TRBV28 and TRBJ1-1, with a weak D call TRBD1 (5 bases). The germline V gene encodes CDR1 MDHEN and CDR2 SYDVKM. V was clipped by 6 bases and J by 4 bases, with 15 bases between them. The CDR3 extends over 14 amino acids.